This entry concerns a single T cell receptor (beta chain). TCRdb keeps only in-frame clones here, not all; method: immunoSEQ multiplex PCR. The sample contains about 80,000 clones, about 90% of which appear only once. This specimen comes from a study of T cell changes during pregnancy in multiple sclerosis. This specimen consisted of peripheral blood, obtained before pregnancy. The clonotype was recovered from a female donor with multiple sclerosis, enrolled in a pregnancy study.

The CDR3 DNA reads TGTGCCAGCAGCCATCTAGGTCAGGGGTGGGAATTACTAAGCACTGAAGCTTTCTTT. It is translated as CASSHLGQGWELLSTEAFF. V is TRBV4-2 and J is TRBJ1-1; tentatively, D is TRBD1 (6 bases). The germline CDR1 and CDR2 sequences are LGHNA and YNFKEQ. The CDR3 extends over 19 amino acids. V gave up 3 bases and J gave up 4 bases, with 27 bases separating them.